This T cell receptor beta chain was identified in a study of T cell responses to AZD1222 COVID-19 vaccine. Assay used: immunoSEQ multiplex PCR; TCRdb lists only in-frame clones, some missing. The repertoire includes approximately 100,000 clones, 80% to 95% of them detected once, and about 4.8% sits in the top ten. The input for sequencing was peripheral blood, taken on day 0 of AZD1222 vaccination. This receptor was obtained from an adult in good health.

The CDR3 sequence is CASSLSSSYEQYF. DNA of the CDR3: TGCGCCAGCAGCTTGTCCAGCTCCTACGAGCAGTACTTC. This chain connects TRBV5-1 to TRBJ2-7; no clear D gene. Looked up from germline, CDR1 is SGHRS and CDR2 is YFSETQ. Trimming took off 1 base at V and 0 bases at J, with 5 bases between the two ends. The CDR3 is 13 residues long.